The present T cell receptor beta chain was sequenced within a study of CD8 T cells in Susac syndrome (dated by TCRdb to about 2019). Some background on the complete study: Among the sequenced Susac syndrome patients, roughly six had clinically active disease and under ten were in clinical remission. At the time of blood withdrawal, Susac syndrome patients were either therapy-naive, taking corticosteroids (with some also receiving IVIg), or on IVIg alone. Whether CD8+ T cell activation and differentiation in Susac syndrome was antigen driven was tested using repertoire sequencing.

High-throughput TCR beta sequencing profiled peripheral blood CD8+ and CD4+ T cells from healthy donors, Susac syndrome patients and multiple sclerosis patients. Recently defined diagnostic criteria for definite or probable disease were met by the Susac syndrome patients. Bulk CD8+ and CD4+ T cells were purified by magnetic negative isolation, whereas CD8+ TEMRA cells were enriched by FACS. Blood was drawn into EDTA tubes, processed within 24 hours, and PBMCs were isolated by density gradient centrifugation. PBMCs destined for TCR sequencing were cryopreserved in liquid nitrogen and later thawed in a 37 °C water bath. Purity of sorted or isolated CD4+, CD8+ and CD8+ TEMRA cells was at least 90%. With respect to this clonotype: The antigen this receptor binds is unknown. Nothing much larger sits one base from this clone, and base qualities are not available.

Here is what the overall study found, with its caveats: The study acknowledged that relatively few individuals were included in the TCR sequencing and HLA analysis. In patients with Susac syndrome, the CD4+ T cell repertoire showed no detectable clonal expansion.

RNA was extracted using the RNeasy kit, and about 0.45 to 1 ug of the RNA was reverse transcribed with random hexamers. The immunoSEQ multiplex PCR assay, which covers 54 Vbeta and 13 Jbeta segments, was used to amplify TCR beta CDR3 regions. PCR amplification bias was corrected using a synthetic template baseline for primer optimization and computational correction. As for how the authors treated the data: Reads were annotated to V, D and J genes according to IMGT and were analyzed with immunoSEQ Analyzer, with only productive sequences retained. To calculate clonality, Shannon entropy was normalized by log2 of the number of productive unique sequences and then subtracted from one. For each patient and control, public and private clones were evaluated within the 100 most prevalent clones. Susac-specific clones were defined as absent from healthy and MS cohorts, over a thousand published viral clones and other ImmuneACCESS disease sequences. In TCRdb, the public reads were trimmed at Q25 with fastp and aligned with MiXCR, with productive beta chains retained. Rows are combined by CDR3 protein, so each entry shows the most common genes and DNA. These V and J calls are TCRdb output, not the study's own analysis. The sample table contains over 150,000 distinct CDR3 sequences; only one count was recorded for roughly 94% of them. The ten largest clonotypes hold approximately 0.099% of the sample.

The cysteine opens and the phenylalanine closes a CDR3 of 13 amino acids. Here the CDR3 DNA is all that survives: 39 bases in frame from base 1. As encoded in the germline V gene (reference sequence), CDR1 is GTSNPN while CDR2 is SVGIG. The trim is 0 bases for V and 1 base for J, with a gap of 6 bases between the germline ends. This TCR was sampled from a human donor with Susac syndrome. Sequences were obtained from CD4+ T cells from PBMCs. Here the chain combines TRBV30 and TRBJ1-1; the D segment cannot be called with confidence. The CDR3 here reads CAWSVGQNTEAFF. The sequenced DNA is TGTGCCTGGAGTGTAGGGCAGAACACTGAAGCTTTCTTT. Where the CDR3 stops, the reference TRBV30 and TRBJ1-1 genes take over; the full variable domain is SQTIHQWPATLVQPVGSPLSLECTVEGTSNPNLYWYRQAAGRGLQLLFYSVGIGQISSEVPQNLSASRPQDRQFILSSKKLLLSDSGFYLCAWSVGQNTEAFFGQGTRLTVV.